Sequencing of this T cell receptor beta chain was carried out in a study of blood T cells in healthy people across ages. Study-wide points: The study found more naive CD4+ cells and higher diversity in long-lived than aged donors.

The CDR3 runs to 18 residues. Germline lookup yields CDR1 LGHNA and CDR2 YNFKEQ. V shed 0 bases, J shed 2 bases, and the junction held 8 bases outside the gene matches. For the second PCR, which ran for roughly 6 to 12 cycles, a sample-barcoded 5' primer and a J-beta primer mix were used. Tags on each cDNA molecule came from a template-switch adaptor with 12 random nucleotides. TCRdb processed the 5' RACE reads anew with MiXCR; each CDR3 protein has one entry. Of about 640,000 distinct CDR3 sequences listed, 58% are singletons. Remarks on this clonotype: Its specificity is not known.

This chain connects TRBV4-2 to TRBJ2-1; TRBD2 matches at 9 bases. The sequenced material came from blood. This TCR was sampled from a man between 60 and 70 years old in good health. CDR3 bases: TGTGCCAGCAGCCAAGATGTGTCTAGCGGGGCCCCCTACAATGAGCAGTTCTTC. Translating it yields CASSQDVSSGAPYNEQFF.